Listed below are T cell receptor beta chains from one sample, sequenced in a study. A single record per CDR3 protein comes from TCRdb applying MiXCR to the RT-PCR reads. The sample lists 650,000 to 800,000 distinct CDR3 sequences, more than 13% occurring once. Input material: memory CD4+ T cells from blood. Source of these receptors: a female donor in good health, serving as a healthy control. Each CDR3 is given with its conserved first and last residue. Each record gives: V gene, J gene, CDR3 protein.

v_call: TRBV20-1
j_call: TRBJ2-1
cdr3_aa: CSATPPGLNYGEQFF

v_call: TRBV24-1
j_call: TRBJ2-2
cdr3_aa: CATSDPAGGTGELFF

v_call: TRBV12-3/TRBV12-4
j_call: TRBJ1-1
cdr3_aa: CASRYTTGYTEAFF

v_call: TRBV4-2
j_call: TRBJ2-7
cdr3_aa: CASSQEARYEQYF

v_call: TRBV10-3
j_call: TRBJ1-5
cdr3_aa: CAISEQGGNQPQHF

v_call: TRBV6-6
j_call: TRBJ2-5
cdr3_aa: CAISTGKETQYF

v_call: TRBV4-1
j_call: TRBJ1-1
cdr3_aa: CASSQVGQGATEAFF

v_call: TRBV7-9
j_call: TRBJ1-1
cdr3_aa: CASSSDRGGVTEAFF

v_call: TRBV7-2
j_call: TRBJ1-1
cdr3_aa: CASRHDRDTEAFF

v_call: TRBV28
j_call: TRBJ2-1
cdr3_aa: CASTDQGSADTEQFF

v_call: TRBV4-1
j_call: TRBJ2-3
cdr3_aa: CASSQVSEGDTQYF

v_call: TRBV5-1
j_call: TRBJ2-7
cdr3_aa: CASSDGRNTAYEQYF

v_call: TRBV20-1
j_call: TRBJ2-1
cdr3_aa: CSANKFYNEQFF

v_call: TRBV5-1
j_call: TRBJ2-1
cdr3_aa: CASSSLAGGPDEQFF

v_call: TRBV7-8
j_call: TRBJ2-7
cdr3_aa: CASSFTGTGVEQYF

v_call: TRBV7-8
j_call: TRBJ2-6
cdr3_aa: CASSLRMWSSGANVLTF

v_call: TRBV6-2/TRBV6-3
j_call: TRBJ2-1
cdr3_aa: CASSYSSGRGSQFF

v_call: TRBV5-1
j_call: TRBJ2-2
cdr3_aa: CASSPQHAGTGELFF

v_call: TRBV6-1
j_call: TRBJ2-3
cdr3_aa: CASKSLGTDTQYF

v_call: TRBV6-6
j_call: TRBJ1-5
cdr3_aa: CASSYAGDQPQHF

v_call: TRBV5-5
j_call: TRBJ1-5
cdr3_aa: CASSIGGGINQPQHF

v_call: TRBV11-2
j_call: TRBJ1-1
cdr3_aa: CASSLVQVGGEAFF

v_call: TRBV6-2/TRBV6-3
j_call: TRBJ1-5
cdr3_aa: CASSFRSDRDYQPQHF

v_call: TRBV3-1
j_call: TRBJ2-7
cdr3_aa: CASSQGYGGSVLGGQYF

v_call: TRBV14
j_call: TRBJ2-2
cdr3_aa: CASSLQRESYTGELFF

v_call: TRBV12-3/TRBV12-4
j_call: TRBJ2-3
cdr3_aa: CASSLAGATDTQYF

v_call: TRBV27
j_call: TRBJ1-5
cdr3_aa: CASSLQGLANQPQHF

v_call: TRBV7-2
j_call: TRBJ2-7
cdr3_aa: CASSQRVSSYEQYF

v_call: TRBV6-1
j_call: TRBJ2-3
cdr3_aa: CASLSGTTQDTQYF